The 8 T cell receptor beta chains reported below all come from one sample, sequenced in a study of blood T cell repertoires in COVID-19 (dated by TCRdb to the early 2020s). The library relied on the immunoSEQ multiplex PCR assay. TCRdb obtained this table from immuneACCESS and retained in-frame rearrangements with V and J assigned. These tables miss some clones; where compared with another copy, unresolved V genes account for less than half of the shortfall, and the remainder is unexplained. This sample is represented by some 110,000 clones; 90% to 95% of them were singletons. The top ten clonotypes cover 6% of the sample. Material: peripheral blood. These receptor sequences come from a human donor in a cohort sampled during active COVID-19.

This rearrangement joins TRBV7-9 to TRBJ1-1; D may be TRBD1 (6 bases). V was cut by 1 base and J by 2 bases, with 11 bases left in between. This CDR3 has 15 amino acids. Germline V lookup: CDR1 SEHNR, CDR2 FQNEAQ (reference sequence). CDR3 sequence: CASSLVWGQNTEAFF. Written as DNA, the CDR3 is TGTGCCAGCAGCTTAGTCTGGGGGCAAAACACTGAAGCTTTCTTT.

CDR3 protein: CASSPRTSGGAGELFF. As DNA, the CDR3 is TGTGCCAGCAGCCCCCGTACTAGCGGGGGGGCCGGGGAGCTGTTTTTT. The rearrangement links TRBV9 to TRBJ2-2; 13 nucleotides match TRBD2. The CDR3 length is 16 residues. The germline CDR1 and CDR2 sequences are SGDLS and YYNGEE. J lost 6 bases, V lost 4 bases, and 6 bases had no gene match.

The chain joins TRBV15 to TRBJ2-1, with a tentative D call TRBD1 (6 bases). This CDR3 has 14 residues. The germline CDR1 and CDR2 sequences are LNHNV and YYDKDF (reference sequence). The germline V and J ends were trimmed by 7 bases and 4 bases, with 14 bases remaining between them. In DNA form, the CDR3 reads TGTGCCACCACCTCAGGGGAGCTATACAATGAGCAGTTCTTC. Its protein product is CATTSGELYNEQFF.

This chain joins TRBV7-2 and TRBJ2-1; D not certain. Germline assignment: CDR1 SGHTA and CDR2 FQGNSA. This CDR3 is built from 16 residues. V was shortened by 5 bases and J by 5 bases, with 19 bases between the two germline ends. In DNA form, the CDR3 reads TGTGCCAGCAGCGGTCGAGGAGTTGGGTCGAACAATGAGCAGTTCTTC. Amino acids: CASSGRGVGSNNEQFF.

The chain links TRBV2 to TRBJ1-3; TRBD1 is a possible D gene (5 bases). Germline V gives CDR1 SNHLY, CDR2 FYNNEI. Trimming removed 7 bases from V and 0 bases from J, with 13 bases in between. This CDR3 is 15 amino acids long. For the CDR3, the DNA is TGTGCCAGCACCGAAGGGGACTACTCTGGAAACACCATATATTTT. Its protein product is CASTEGDYSGNTIYF.

CDR3 DNA sequence: TGTGCCAGCAGCCACACCCTGGGTGACAGGGTTACAAACTCTGGGGCCAACGTCCTGACTTTC. Translation gives CASSHTLGDRVTNSGANVLTF. This rearrangement joins TRBV3-1 (or the pseudogene TRBV3-2) to TRBJ2-6, with 7 bases matching TRBD1. J was trimmed by 0 bases and V by 3 bases; bases with no gene match: 17. This CDR3 region has 21 residues. Germline CDR1 LGHDT, CDR2 YNNKEL (reference sequence).

The chain employs TRBV5-4 and TRBJ2-5; perhaps TRBD1 as D (5 bases). Germline values: CDR1 SGHNT, CDR2 YYREEE (reference sequence). Trimming took 0 bases from V and 4 from J, leaving 19 bases between them. The CDR3 spans 17 residues. DNA for the CDR3: TGTGCCAGCAGCTTGGTCGTGTCTGGGGCCCACCGAGAGACCCAGTACTTC. Its protein is CASSLVVSGAHRETQYF. Variable domain in full (rest from reference TRBV5-4 and TRBJ2-5): ETGVTQSPTHLIKTRGQQVTLRCSSQSGHNTVSWYQQALGQGPQFIFQYYREEENGRGNFPPRFSGLQFPNYSSELNVNALELDDSALYLCASSLVVSGAHRETQYFGPGTRLLVL.

The chain links TRBV5-1 to TRBJ2-5, with 7 positions matching TRBD1. After removal of 4 bases from V and 2 bases from J, the junction contained 11 bases not matched to a gene. The CDR3 runs 16 residues. CDR1 is SGHRS, CDR2 YFSETQ, per germline. For the CDR3, the DNA is TGCGCCAGCAGCGCCGGGGACAGTAGTAAACAAGAGACCCAGTACTTC. Residues: CASSAGDSSKQETQYF. The whole variable domain, remainder taken from reference TRBV5-1 and TRBJ2-5, is KAGVTQTPRYLIKTRGQQVTLSCSPISGHRSVSWYQQTPGQGLQFLFEYFSETQRNKGNFPGRFSGRQFSNSRSEMNVSTLELGDSALYLCASSAGDSSKQETQYFGPGTRLLVL.